These T cell receptor beta chains were read from a single sample in a study of blood T cell repertoires in COVID-19. The repertoire was sequenced with immunoSEQ multiplex PCR; TCRdb's copy has only in-frame clones and lacks some. Of more than 80,000 clones detected, roughly 82% appear once; the ten largest clones hold 6% to 7.5%. Material for sequencing was peripheral blood. These receptors originate from a man aged 50 or older with active or convalescent COVID-19. Each CDR3 is given with its conserved first and last residue. Fields, in order: V gene, D gene, J gene, clone size, CDR3 DNA, CDR3 protein. The D gene is left open where the match is weak. Clone size is stated in some rows and not others, as once, few, many or a class when expanded.

TRBV24-1	TRBD1	TRBJ1-6	-	TGTGCCACCAGTGACTCACAGGGGGGTGAGCATTCACCCCTCCACTTT	CATSDSQGGEHSPLHF
TRBV25-1	-	TRBJ2-3	few	TGTGCCAGCCGGACAACGTCTCTCGGCACAGATACGCAGTATTTT	CASRTTSLGTDTQYF
TRBV27	TRBD2	TRBJ2-5	-	TGTGCCAGCAGTTTGTCTAGCGGGGGGGCATCAGGAGAGACCCAGTACTTC	CASSLSSGGASGETQYF
TRBV19	-	TRBJ1-3	-	TGTGCCAGTAGTATCCGACAGGATCTCTCTGGAAACACCATATATTTT	CASSIRQDLSGNTIYF
TRBV7-2	TRBD1	TRBJ1-2	-	TGTGCCAGCAGCTTTCCGGGACAGGGCATTAGGGGCTACACCTTC	CASSFPGQGIRGYTF
TRBV11-2	TRBD1	TRBJ2-1	-	TGTGCCAGCAGCATTCGACAGGGTTACAATGAGCAGTTCTTC	CASSIRQGYNEQFF
TRBV11-2	TRBD2	TRBJ2-7	-	TGTGCCAGCACCCGGGGGGGGGCCTACGAGCAGTACTTC	CASTRGGAYEQYF
TRBV9	TRBD1	TRBJ2-1	-	TGTGCCAGCAGCGCGCCACAGGGGTCTACAACCAATGAGCAGTTCTTC	CASSAPQGSTTNEQFF
TRBV28	TRBD1	TRBJ1-5	once	TGTGCCAGCAGTTGGGGGACAGGGGGCAACAATCAGCCCCAGCATTTT	CASSWGTGGNNQPQHF
TRBV12-3/TRBV12-4	-	TRBJ2-3	-	TGTGCCAGCAGTTTGGAGTATACGCAGTATTTT	CASSLEYTQYF
TRBV7-2	TRBD2	TRBJ2-1	-	TGTGCCAGCAGCTTATCACCCGGACTAGCGGGAGGTGAGCAGTTCTTC	CASSLSPGLAGGEQFF
TRBV5-1	-	TRBJ2-3	-	TGCGCCAGCAGCTTGGACACATTAACAGATACGCAGTATTTT	CASSLDTLTDTQYF
TRBV9	-	TRBJ1-1	-	TGTGCCAGCAGCCCCGAGACTACTGGGGAAACTTTCTTT	CASSPETTGETFF
TRBV6-5	TRBD1	TRBJ2-1	-	TGTGCCAGCAGTCTTACGCTAGACAGGGGGCAGTTCTTC	CASSLTLDRGQFF
TRBV18	-	TRBJ1-2	-	TGTGCCAGCTCACCATCAGGCGTTGTCAGCTATGGCTACACCTTC	CASSPSGVVSYGYTF
TRBV20-1	TRBD2	TRBJ2-1	medium-sized	TGCAGTGCTAATGACAGAGCGGGGAGCTCCTACAATGAGCAGTTCTTC	CSANDRAGSSYNEQFF